A selection of T cell receptor beta chains follows, all from one sample in a study of CD8 T cells in ankylosing spondylitis. One entry per CDR3 protein results from TCRdb running MiXCR on the 5' RACE reads. The repertoire has 500,000 to 650,000 distinct CDR3 sequences, approximately 5.3% of them found once; the top ten carry under 4.5%. Sequences were obtained from blood, either unsorted or a sorted T cell fraction (not recorded which). Receptors originate from a male donor with ankylosing spondylitis. CDR3s include the opening cysteine and the closing phenylalanine or tryptophan. D genes are given only for firm matches. Clone size, where shown, is once, few, many, or a class for clones that have expanded.

v_call	clone_size	j_call	d_call	cdr3_aa	cdr3_nt
TRBV7-9	many	TRBJ1-2	TRBD1	CASSRSDRASNYGYTF	TGTGCCAGCAGCCGTTCCGACAGGGCCTCTAACTATGGCTACACCTTC
TRBV7-2	.	TRBJ1-1	.	CASSSQGSDTEAFF	TGTGCCAGCAGCTCCCAGGGGAGTGACACTGAAGCTTTCTTT
TRBV6-1	many	TRBJ2-7	.	CASRLRDTAYEQYF	TGTGCCAGCAGGCTCCGGGACACGGCCTACGAGCAGTACTTC
TRBV12-3/TRBV12-4	many	TRBJ2-3	.	CASSDRDLRTDTQYF	TGTGCCAGCAGCGATCGGGACTTGCGCACAGATACGCAGTATTTT
TRBV2	.	TRBJ1-1	.	CASLPERQTEAFF	TGTGCCAGCCTTCCGGAACGTCAGACTGAAGCTTTCTTT
TRBV28	many	TRBJ1-1	.	CASRLSNTEAFF	TGTGCCAGCAGACTATCGAACACTGAAGCTTTCTTT
TRBV10-2	many	TRBJ1-2	TRBD1	CASSGQGGYGYTF	TGCGCCAGCAGCGGACAGGGAGGGTATGGCTACACCTTC
TRBV4-3	many	TRBJ1-1	.	CASSQTSPQGEAFF	TGCGCCAGCAGCCAGACCTCCCCCCAGGGTGAAGCTTTCTTT
TRBV12-3/TRBV12-4	many	TRBJ2-1	.	CASSLRQTYNEQFF	TGTGCCAGCAGTTTGAGGCAGACTTACAATGAGCAGTTCTTC
TRBV7-8	many	TRBJ1-2	.	CASSLGGSRSYTF	TGTGCCAGCAGCTTAGGCGGAAGTAGATCCTACACCTTC
TRBV7-2	few	TRBJ2-5	TRBD1	CASSSGQGRTQYF	TGTGCCAGCAGCTCCGGACAGGGGAGGACCCAGTACTTC
TRBV20-1	many	TRBJ2-7	.	CSAGQGPLYEQYF	TGCAGTGCTGGGCAGGGGCCTCTCTACGAGCAGTACTTC
TRBV5-1	many	TRBJ2-7	.	CASSSDSVFYEQYF	TGCGCCAGCAGCTCGGACAGTGTTTTCTACGAGCAGTACTTC
TRBV6-6	few	TRBJ2-1	TRBD2	CASRASGYNEQFF	TGTGCCAGCAGGGCTAGCGGTTACAATGAGCAGTTCTTC
TRBV7-2	many	TRBJ2-1	.	CASSLSRANEQFF	TGTGCCAGCAGCTTAAGCAGGGCTAATGAGCAGTTCTTC
TRBV6-6	few	TRBJ2-7	.	CASSKDWGYEQYF	TGTGCCAGCAGTAAGGACTGGGGGTACGAGCAGTACTTC
TRBV29-1	.	TRBJ2-3	TRBD2	CSVPPSGATDTQYF	TGCAGCGTGCCCCCTAGCGGGGCCACAGATACGCAGTATTTT
TRBV6-5	many	TRBJ2-5	.	CASSYSIGAGGETQYF	TGTGCCAGCAGTTACTCGATAGGAGCCGGGGGAGAGACCCAGTACTTC
TRBV7-8	many	TRBJ2-7	TRBD2	CASSFGTSGTSYEQYF	TGTGCCAGCAGCTTCGGGACTAGCGGAACCTCCTACGAGCAGTACTTC
TRBV7-9	many	TRBJ2-7	TRBD2	CASSARNSGRAFYEQYF	TGTGCCAGCAGCGCCCGTAATAGCGGGAGGGCCTTCTACGAGCAGTACTTC
TRBV10-3	many	TRBJ1-3	TRBD1	CAINPDRDGNTIYF	TGTGCCATCAACCCGGACAGGGACGGAAACACCATATATTTT
TRBV28	many	TRBJ1-1	TRBD1	CASSLWRGQTAFF	TGTGCCAGCAGTTTATGGCGGGGACAGACAGCTTTCTTT
TRBV6-2/TRBV6-3	many	TRBJ2-3	.	CASRIASVVDTQYF	TGTGCCAGCAGGATTGCGAGCGTCGTAGATACGCAGTATTTT
TRBV28	many	TRBJ1-3	.	CASSPVGAELGNTIYF	TGTGCCAGCAGCCCAGTGGGGGCAGAACTAGGAAACACCATATATTTT
TRBV20-1	many	TRBJ1-4	.	CSATHEGKLFF	TGCAGTGCGACTCATGAGGGAAAACTGTTTTTT
TRBV5-1	.	TRBJ2-3	TRBD2	CASSRELAGVPDTQYF	TGCGCCAGCAGCAGAGAACTAGCGGGAGTTCCAGATACGCAGTATTTT
TRBV24-1	few	TRBJ2-1	TRBD2	CATSDQTSGRAYEQFF	TGTGCCACCAGTGACCAGACTAGCGGGAGGGCCTATGAGCAGTTCTTC
TRBV29-1	many	TRBJ2-7	.	CSVEPGWDSGGEQYF	TGCAGCGTTGAACCCGGATGGGATTCCGGGGGCGAGCAGTACTTC
TRBV12-3/TRBV12-4	many	TRBJ1-1	.	CASSYRYTEAFF	TGTGCCAGCAGTTACAGGTACACTGAAGCTTTCTTT
TRBV5-4	many	TRBJ2-7	.	CASSFFFRGGEQYF	TGTGCCAGCAGCTTCTTCTTCCGGGGTGGCGAGCAGTACTTC
TRBV10-3	many	TRBJ1-1	TRBD1	CAVSTGAEAFF	TGTGCCGTCTCGACAGGGGCTGAAGCTTTCTTT